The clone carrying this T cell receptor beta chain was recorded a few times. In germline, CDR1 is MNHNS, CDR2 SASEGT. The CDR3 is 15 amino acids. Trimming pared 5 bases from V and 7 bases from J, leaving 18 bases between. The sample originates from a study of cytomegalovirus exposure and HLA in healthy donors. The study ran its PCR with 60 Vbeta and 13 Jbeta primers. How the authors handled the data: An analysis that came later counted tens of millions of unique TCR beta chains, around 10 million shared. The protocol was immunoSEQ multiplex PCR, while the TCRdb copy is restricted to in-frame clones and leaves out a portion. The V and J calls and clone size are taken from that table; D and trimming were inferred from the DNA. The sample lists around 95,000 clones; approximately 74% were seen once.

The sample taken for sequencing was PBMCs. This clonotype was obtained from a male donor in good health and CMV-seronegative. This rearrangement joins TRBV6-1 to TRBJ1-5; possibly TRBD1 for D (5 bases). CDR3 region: CASSSVDSSRQPQHF. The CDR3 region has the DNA TGTGCCAGCAGTTCCGTTGACAGTTCTCGGCAGCCCCAGCATTTT.